These 22 T cell receptor beta chains share one sample of origin, sequenced in a study of regulatory T cells in long-lasting Graves disease. Stated time point: newly diagnosed GD, antithyroid drugs for less than 3 months. TCR sequences were obtained from RNA taken from PBMCs. Arm-PCR of CDR3 regions and iRepertoire HTBI primers were used to build TCR beta libraries. TCRdb re-called the multiplex PCR reads through MiXCR, storing one row per CDR3 protein. The table includes under 450,000 distinct CDR3 sequences, 10% to 15% detected once. These same data were also listed under a study on T cells in Graves' hyperthyroidism and ophthalmopathy.

Material: peripheral blood mononuclear cells (PBMCs), obtained at new diagnosis, from a patient treated with antithyroid drugs. Receptor source: a woman under 30 with Graves disease.

This sequence joins TRBV5-1 and TRBJ2-1, with 10 bases identical to TRBD2. The DNA end lines up better with TRBJ2-5; the J call may be wrong. The germline CDR1 and CDR2 sequences are SGHRS and YFSETQ. The CDR3 consists of 16 residues. In DNA, the CDR3 is TGCGCCAGCAGCTTCGCACTAGCGGGGAGACAAGAGACCCAGTACTTC. This codes for CASSFALAGRQETQYF.

This clonotype was found many times. The chain uses TRBV6-5 and TRBJ2-1; 11 bases map to TRBD2. Trimming removed 4 bases from V and 6 bases from J; junction bases left unmatched: 5. The CDR3 runs 15 residues. Germline CDR1 is MNHEY and CDR2 is SVGAGI. Written as DNA, the CDR3 is TGTGCCAGCAGTTCGACTAGCGGGATCTCCAATGAGCAGTTCTTC. Its protein is CASSSTSGISNEQFF.

This clonotype was seen a handful of times. The V and J genes are TRBV9 and TRBJ1-1; a possible D gene is TRBD1 (6 bases). Trimming removed 3 bases at V and 4 bases at J, with 16 bases between. The CDR3 covers 15 residues. Germline CDR1 SGDLS, CDR2 YYNGEE. The DNA of the CDR3 is TGTGCCAGCAGCGGACCCAGGGGTGGAAGCACTGAAGCTTTCTTT. This encodes CASSGPRGGSTEAFF.

This clonotype appeared many times. The rearrangement joins TRBV5-4 to TRBJ2-1, with 7 bases fitting TRBD2. The CDR3 spans 15 residues. CDR1 and CDR2 (germline): SGHNT, YYREEE (reference sequence). Unmatched junction bases numbered 10, after V lost 4 bases and J lost 6 bases. The CDR3, as DNA: TGTGCCAGCAGCCGGTGGCTAGCGGACGGCAATGAGCAGTTCTTC. Translated: CASSRWLADGNEQFF.

This clonotype was seen a handful of times. The chain recombines TRBV6-1 with TRBJ1-2; D not resolved. Trimming shortened V by 6 bases and J by 7 bases, and 15 bases separated the two germline ends. CDR3 length equals 13 residues. The germline CDR1 and CDR2 sequences are MNHNS and SASEGT. The DNA of the CDR3 is TGTGCCAGCAGCCTTGCGTCGGCCGCTGGCTACACCTTC. Residues: CASSLASAAGYTF.

This clonotype occurred a few times. V is TRBV6-1 and J is TRBJ1-1, with D unresolved. This CDR3 has 11 amino acids. The V end lost 10 bases, the J end lost 7 bases, and 13 bases lay between the germline ends. CDR1 is MNHNS and CDR2 is SASEGT in the germline V gene. This CDR3 is CATKTAREAFF. DNA for the CDR3: TGTGCCACTAAAACAGCGCGTGAAGCTTTCTTT.

The J gene is TRBJ2-3, the V gene TRBV5-1; TRBD2 aligns across 8 bases. The CDR3 totals 16 residues. Per germline, CDR1 SGHRS and CDR2 YFSETQ. The V and J ends lost 0 bases and 2 bases, in that order; junction bases with no gene match: 5. CDR3 nucleotides: TGCGCCAGCAGCTTGGCTTCGGGGGGGCCCACAGATACGCAGTATTTT. Its protein product is CASSLASGGPTDTQYF.

Concerning this clonotype itself: With only one base between it and a far larger clone, this is likely a read error. This chain connects TRBV7-9 to TRBJ1-1, with no clear D. CDR3 size: 13 residues. CDR1 is SEHNR and CDR2 is FQNEAQ in the germline V gene (reference sequence). The CDR3 DNA is TGTGCCAGCAGCTTTGGCAGCCACACTGAAGCTTCCTTT. It yields the protein CASSFGSHTEASF.

This clonotype was counted many times. This rearrangement joins TRBV12-3 or TRBV12-4 to TRBJ2-7, with D possibly TRBD1 on 5 matching bases. The CDR3 extends over 12 amino acids. Trimming took 5 bases from V and 6 from J, leaving 11 bases between them. The CDR3 DNA follows: TGTGCCAGCAGTCGTACAGGCCCCGAGCAGTACTTC. This gives the protein CASSRTGPEQYF.

The table lists this clonotype with many counts. This chain uses TRBV20-1 with TRBJ1-1, with 7 bases fitting TRBD1. CDR1 and CDR2 (germline): DFQATT, SNEGSKA (reference sequence). The CDR3 contains 12 residues. The trim removed 5 bases at V and 0 bases at J, leaving 0 bases unmatched. CDR3 nucleotides: TGCAGTGCTGGGACAGTGAACACTGAAGCTTTCTTT. It translates to CSAGTVNTEAFF.

This clonotype was counted many times. The gene calls are TRBV20-1 and TRBJ2-5, with D possibly called TRBD1 or TRBD2 (6 bases each). Trimming took 3 bases from V and 5 from J, leaving 16 bases between them. The CDR3 has 14 amino acids. CDR1 and CDR2 from the germline V gene are DFQATT and SNEGSKA (reference sequence). The CDR3 sequence is CSASSEGGEETQYF. The CDR3 DNA reads as TGCAGTGCTAGTTCAGAGGGGGGAGAGGAGACCCAGTACTTC.

This clonotype showed up many times. The genes are TRBV7-9 and TRBJ1-2; D may be TRBD1 (6 bases). V lost 4 bases and J lost 9, with 21 bases in between. The germline gives CDR1 SEHNR, CDR2 FQNEAQ (reference sequence). The CDR3 covers 15 residues. For the CDR3, the DNA is TGTGCCAGCAGCTACCCGAGGGGGGTTGAAGAGAGCTACACCTTC. Its protein product is CASSYPRGVEESYTF. Full variable domain (remainder filled in from reference TRBV7-9 and TRBJ1-2): DTGVSQNPRHKITKRGQNVTFRCDPISEHNRLYWYRQTLGQGPEFLTYFQNEAQLEKSRLLSDRFSAERPKGSFSTLEIQRTEQGDSAMYLCASSYPRGVEESYTFGSGTRLTVV.

This chain links TRBV9 with TRBJ2-1; possible D gene TRBD1, 6 bases. Germline V gives CDR1 SGDLS, CDR2 YYNGEE. The V gene lost 3 bases and the J gene lost 9 bases, with 40 bases spanning the gap. The CDR3 has 22 amino acids. CDR3 sequence: CASSANFVLRDTRTPLQFEQFF. The CDR3 DNA is TGTGCCAGCAGCGCTAATTTTGTCCTCCGGGACACTCGGACGCCGTTACAATTTGAGCAGTTCTTC.

This clonotype was seen many times. V and J are TRBV5-1 and TRBJ1-2; 11 nucleotides agree with TRBD1. The trim removed 0 bases at V and 6 bases at J, leaving 4 bases unmatched. Germline V CDR1 and CDR2: SGHRS, YFSETQ. The CDR3 spans 15 residues. In DNA, the CDR3 is TGCGCCAGCAGCTTGGTAGGACAGGGGGCGCATGGCTACACCTTC. It specifies CASSLVGQGAHGYTF.

As to this clonotype: A read error is likely, as this CDR3 ends without the conserved phenylalanine or tryptophan. V is TRBV5-6 and J is TRBJ1-4; D might be TRBD1 (6 bases). The V gene lost 5 bases and the J gene lost 8 bases, with 19 bases spanning the gap. CDR3 length: 15 amino acids. Germline CDR1 and CDR2: SGHDT and YYEEEE. CDR3 residues: CASRPYDRPFEKLFL. DNA for the CDR3: TGTGCCAGCAGACCTTATGACAGGCCGTTCGAAAAACTGTTTCTT.

The table lists this clonotype with many counts. The chain couples TRBV7-3 to TRBJ2-5, with TRBD2 matching 10 bases. The better agreement between TRBJ2-1 and the DNA end casts doubt on the J call. CDR1 is SGHTA and CDR2 is FQGTGA in the germline V gene. The CDR3 totals 14 residues. The CDR3 spells CASSRSGGVNEQFF. The CDR3 nucleotides read TGTGCCAGCAGCAGAAGCGGGGGGGTCAATGAGCAGTTCTTC.

The V gene is TRBV29-1, the J gene TRBJ2-1, with D possibly being TRBD1 (6 bases). CDR3 length: 13 amino acids. The germline V gene has CDR1 SQVTM and CDR2 ANQGSEA. Between the trimmed V and J ends, which lost 7 bases and 10 bases, there was a span of 20 bases. The CDR3 DNA is TGCAGCGCCGTGGACAGCTACCGGCGAGAGCAGTTCTTC. Protein sequence: CSAVDSYRREQFF.

This clonotype was recorded at least ten times. CDR3 nucleotides: TGCGCCAGCAGCCCGGGACAGGGCACGGGGGGCGTCTGGGAGACCCAGTACTTC. It encodes CASSPGQGTGGVWETQYF. This chain links TRBV4-1 with TRBJ2-5; the match to TRBD1 covers 9 bases. After removal of 4 bases from V and 5 bases from J, the junction contained 17 bases not matched to a gene. The germline V gene encodes CDR1 MGHRA and CDR2 YSYEKL. The CDR3 has 18 amino acids.

Concerning this clonotype: Given a much more abundant clone one base away, this may be a read error. The rearrangement links TRBV6-1 to TRBJ1-6; maybe TRBD1 (5 bases). V lost 6 bases and J lost 7, with 19 bases in between. Per germline, CDR1 MNHNS and CDR2 SASEGT. This CDR3 contains 16 residues. The DNA of the CDR3 is TGTGCCAGCAGCTCCGCCCGGGGGGTTAGGAATTCACCCCTCCACTTT. This sequence encodes CASSSARGVRNSPLHF.

Regarding this clonotype: Since a much larger clone is just one base distant, this may be a read error. The chain combines TRBV27 with TRBJ2-3; D remains unclear. The CDR3 contains 12 residues. From germline, CDR1 is MNHEY and CDR2 SMNVEV (reference sequence). CDR3 protein: CANSLTKDTQYF. CDR3 DNA sequence: TGTGCCAACAGTCTGACAAAAGATACGCAGTATTTT.

This clonotype was observed a few times. The chain joins TRBV6-2 or TRBV6-3 to TRBJ2-4; tentatively, D is TRBD2 (5 bases). In germline, CDR1 is MNHEY, CDR2 SVGEGT. The CDR3 runs to 15 residues. With 4 bases removed from V and 3 bases from J, the gap between germline ends came to 13 bases. DNA of the CDR3: TGTGCCAGCAGTTTTGTGCGGGCTGGCAAAAACATTCAGTACTTC. This codes for CASSFVRAGKNIQYF.

Ten or more counts support this clonotype. The chain employs TRBV20-1 and TRBJ1-4; the D gene is possibly TRBD1 (5 bases). The germline V and J ends were trimmed by 6 bases and 3 bases, with 8 bases remaining between them. The CDR3 totals 12 residues. The V gene's germline CDR1 is DFQATT and CDR2 SNEGSKA (reference sequence). The CDR3 reads CSAWGSNEKLFF. The DNA of the CDR3 is TGCAGTGCGTGGGGGTCTAATGAAAAACTGTTTTTT.